The entry below describes one T cell receptor beta chain. Its antigen is still unknown. Trimming took off 7 bases at V and 0 bases at J, with 10 bases between the two ends. The germline V gene has CDR1 DFQATT and CDR2 SNEGSKA (reference sequence). This CDR3 has 12 residues. The source of the sample is a study of blood T cells in healthy people across ages. Study observations and caveats: Long-lived donors carried more naive CD4+ cells and greater diversity than aged donors. Strong correlation was found linking TCR beta diversity to naive T cell percentage.

Then a second PCR, running about 7 to 11 cycles, was carried out with a sample-barcoded 5' primer and a J-beta primer mix. Each single sample gave us at least 2.5 million CDR3-containing paired-end reads. TCRdb processed the 5' RACE reads anew with MiXCR; each CDR3 protein has one entry. This sample has just over 800,000 distinct CDR3 sequences; about 59% occur once, and the top ten carry 25% to 35%. The receptor's source is a man younger than 45 in good health. The chain combines TRBV20-1 with TRBJ2-7; TRBD2 might be the D (5 bases). Specimen: blood. In DNA form, the CDR3 reads TGCAGTGGTTCCGGGATCTCCTACGAGCAGTACTTC. This gives the protein CSGSGISYEQYF.